This T cell receptor beta chain is from a study of early T cells in non-severe SARS-CoV-2 infection. Looked up from germline, CDR1 is MNHEY and CDR2 is SVGEGT. This CDR3 is 15 amino acids long. V was pared by 2 bases and J by 5 bases, with 7 bases of the junction left unmatched. TCRdb passed the 5' RACE reads through MiXCR, listing each CDR3 protein once. The data show some 48,000 distinct CDR3 sequences, with around 6.5% seen just once and around 7% held by the top ten. This sample comprised whole blood, obtained at baseline. The gene calls are TRBV6-2 or TRBV6-3 and TRBJ1-2, with TRBD1 matching over 8 bases. The receptor was isolated from an adult who was a healthcare worker with PCR-confirmed SARS-CoV-2 infection or an uninfected control (not recorded which). CDR3 sequence reads: CASSYVQGEWYGYTF. CDR3 coding DNA: TGTGCCAGCAGTTACGTACAGGGGGAGTGGTATGGCTACACCTTC.